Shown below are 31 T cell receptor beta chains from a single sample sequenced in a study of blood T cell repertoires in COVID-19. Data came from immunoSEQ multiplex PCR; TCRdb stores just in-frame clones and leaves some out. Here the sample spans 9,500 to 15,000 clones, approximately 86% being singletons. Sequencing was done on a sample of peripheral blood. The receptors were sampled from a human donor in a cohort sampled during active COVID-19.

The CDR3 DNA reads as TGTGCCAGTAGTATAGAGACAGGCGGTGGCTACACCTTC. This translates into CASSIETGGGYTF. The gene calls are TRBV19 and TRBJ1-2; D may be TRBD1 (6 bases). Germline CDR1 and CDR2: LNHDA and SQIVND (reference sequence). The CDR3 is 13 amino acids. V lost 0 bases, J lost 7 bases, and 9 bases lay in between.

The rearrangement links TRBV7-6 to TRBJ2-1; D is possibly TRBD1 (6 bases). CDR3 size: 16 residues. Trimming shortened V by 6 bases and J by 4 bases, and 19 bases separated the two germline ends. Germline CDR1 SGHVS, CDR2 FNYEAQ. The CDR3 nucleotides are TGTGCCAGCAGTTCCAGGACAGCAGGGGATTACAATGAGCAGTTCTTC. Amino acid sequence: CASSSRTAGDYNEQFF. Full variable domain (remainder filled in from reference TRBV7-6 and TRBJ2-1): GAGVSQSPRYKVTKRGQDVALRCDPISGHVSLYWYRQALGQGPEFLTYFNYEAQQDKSGLPNDRFSAERPEGSISTLTIQRTEQRDSAMYRCASSSRTAGDYNEQFFGPGTRLTVL.

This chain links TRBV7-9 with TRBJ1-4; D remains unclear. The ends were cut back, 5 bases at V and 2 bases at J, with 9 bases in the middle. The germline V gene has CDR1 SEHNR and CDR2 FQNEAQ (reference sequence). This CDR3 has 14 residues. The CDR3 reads CASSPQSTNEKLFF. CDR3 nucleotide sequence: TGTGCCAGCAGCCCACAGTCCACTAATGAAAAACTGTTTTTT. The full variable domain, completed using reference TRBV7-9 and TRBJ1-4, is DTGVSQNPRHKITKRGQNVTFRCDPISEHNRLYWYRQTLGQGPEFLTYFQNEAQLEKSRLLSDRFSAERPKGSFSTLEIQRTEQGDSAMYLCASSPQSTNEKLFFGSGTQLSVL.

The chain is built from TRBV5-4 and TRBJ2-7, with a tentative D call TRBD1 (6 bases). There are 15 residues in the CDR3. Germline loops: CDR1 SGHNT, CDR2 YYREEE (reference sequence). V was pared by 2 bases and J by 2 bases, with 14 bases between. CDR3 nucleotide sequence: TGTGCCAGCAGCTTCGGGACCAGGGGAACCTACGAGCAGTACTTC. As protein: CASSFGTRGTYEQYF. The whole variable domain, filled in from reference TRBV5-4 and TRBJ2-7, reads ETGVTQSPTHLIKTRGQQVTLRCSSQSGHNTVSWYQQALGQGPQFIFQYYREEENGRGNFPPRFSGLQFPNYSSELNVNALELDDSALYLCASSFGTRGTYEQYFGPGTRLTVT.

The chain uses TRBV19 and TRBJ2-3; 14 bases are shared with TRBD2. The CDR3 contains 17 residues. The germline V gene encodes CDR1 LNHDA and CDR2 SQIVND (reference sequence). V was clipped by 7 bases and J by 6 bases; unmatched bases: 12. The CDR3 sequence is CASTRTSGGPSGDTQYF. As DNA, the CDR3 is TGTGCCAGTACCAGGACTAGCGGGGGGCCTTCCGGGGATACGCAGTATTTT.

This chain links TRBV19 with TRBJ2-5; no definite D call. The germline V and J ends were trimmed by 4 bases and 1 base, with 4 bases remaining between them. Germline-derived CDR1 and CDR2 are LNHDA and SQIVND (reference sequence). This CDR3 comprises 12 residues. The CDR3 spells CASSSGQETQYF. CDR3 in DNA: TGTGCCAGTAGTAGCGGCCAAGAGACCCAGTACTTC.

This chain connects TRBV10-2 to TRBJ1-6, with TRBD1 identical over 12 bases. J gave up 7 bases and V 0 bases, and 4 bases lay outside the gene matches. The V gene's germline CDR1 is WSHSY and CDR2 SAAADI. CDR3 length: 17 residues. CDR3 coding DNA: TGCGCCAGCAGTGAGTCGGGACAGGGGGCGCGAAATTCACCCCTCCACTTT. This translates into CASSESGQGARNSPLHF.

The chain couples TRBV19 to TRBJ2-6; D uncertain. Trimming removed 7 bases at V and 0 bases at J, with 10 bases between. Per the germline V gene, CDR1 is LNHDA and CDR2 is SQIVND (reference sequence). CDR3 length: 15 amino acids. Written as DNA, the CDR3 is TGTGCCAGTACCGCCGACAACTCTGGGGCCAACGTCCTGACTTTC. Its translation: CASTADNSGANVLTF. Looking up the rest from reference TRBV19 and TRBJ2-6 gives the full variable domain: DGGITQSPKYLFRKEGQNVTLSCEQNLNHDAMYWYRQDPGQGLRLIYYSQIVNDFQKGDIAEGYSVSREKKESFPLTVTSAQKNPTAFYLCASTADNSGANVLTFGAGSRLTVL.

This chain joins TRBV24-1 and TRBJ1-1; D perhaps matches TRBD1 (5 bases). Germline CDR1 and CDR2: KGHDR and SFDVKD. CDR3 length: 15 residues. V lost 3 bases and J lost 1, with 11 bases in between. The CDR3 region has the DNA TGTGCCACCAGTGATAACAGGAGGGGGAACACTGAAGCTTTCTTT. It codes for CATSDNRRGNTEAFF.

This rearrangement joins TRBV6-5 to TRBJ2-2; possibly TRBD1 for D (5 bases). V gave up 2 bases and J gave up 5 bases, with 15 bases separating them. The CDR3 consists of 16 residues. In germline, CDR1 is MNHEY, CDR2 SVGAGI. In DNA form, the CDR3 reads TGTGCCAGCAGTTACCCTAGGGGAATTACTACCGGGGAGCTGTTTTTT. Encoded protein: CASSYPRGITTGELFF.

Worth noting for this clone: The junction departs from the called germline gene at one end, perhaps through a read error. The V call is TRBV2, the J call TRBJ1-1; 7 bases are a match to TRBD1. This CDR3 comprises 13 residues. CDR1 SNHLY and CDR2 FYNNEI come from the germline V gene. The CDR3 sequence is CASREDRVTEAFF. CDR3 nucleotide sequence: TGTGCCAGCAGGGAAGACAGGGTCACTGAAGCTTTCTTT.

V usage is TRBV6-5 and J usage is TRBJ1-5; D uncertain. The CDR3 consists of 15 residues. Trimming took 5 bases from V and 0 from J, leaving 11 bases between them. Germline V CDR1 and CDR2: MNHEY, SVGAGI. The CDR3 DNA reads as TGTGCCAGCAGTCCTGCGGGAGGTAGCAATCAGCCCCAGCATTTT. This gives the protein CASSPAGGSNQPQHF.

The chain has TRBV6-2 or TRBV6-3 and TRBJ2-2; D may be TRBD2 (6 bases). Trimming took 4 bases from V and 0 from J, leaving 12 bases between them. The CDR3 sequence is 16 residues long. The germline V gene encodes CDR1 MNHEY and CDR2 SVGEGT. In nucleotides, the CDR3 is TGTGCCAGCAGTTCGGAGGGGAGGCCGAACACCGGGGAGCTGTTTTTT. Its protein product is CASSSEGRPNTGELFF.

CDR3 sequence: CASSLRAGTQYF. The CDR3 bases are TGTGCCAGCAGTCTGAGAGCGGGGACCCAGTACTTC. This chain links TRBV6-2 or TRBV6-3 with TRBJ2-5, with D possibly TRBD2 on 6 matching bases. CDR3 length: 12 residues. The germline gives CDR1 MNHEY, CDR2 SVGEGT. V dropped 5 bases and J dropped 7 bases, with 11 bases sitting between them.

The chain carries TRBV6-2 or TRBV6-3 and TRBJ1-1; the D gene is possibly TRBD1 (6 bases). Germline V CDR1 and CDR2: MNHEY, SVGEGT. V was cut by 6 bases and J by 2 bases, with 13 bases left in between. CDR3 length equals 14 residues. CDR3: CASSRGGANTEAFF. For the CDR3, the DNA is TGTGCCAGCAGCAGGGGAGGGGCTAACACTGAAGCTTTCTTT.

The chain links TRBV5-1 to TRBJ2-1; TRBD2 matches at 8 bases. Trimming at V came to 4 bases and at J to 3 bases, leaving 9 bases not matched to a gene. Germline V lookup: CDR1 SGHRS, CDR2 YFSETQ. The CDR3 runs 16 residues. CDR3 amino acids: CASSLPPLADYNEQFF. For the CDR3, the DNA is TGCGCCAGCAGCCTCCCGCCACTAGCGGACTACAATGAGCAGTTCTTC.

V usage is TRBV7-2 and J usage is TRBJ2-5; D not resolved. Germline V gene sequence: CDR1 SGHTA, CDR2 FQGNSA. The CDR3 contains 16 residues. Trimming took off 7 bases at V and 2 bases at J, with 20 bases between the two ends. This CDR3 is CASTSLLSHFQETQYF. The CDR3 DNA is TGTGCCAGCACAAGCTTATTGTCCCATTTTCAAGAGACCCAGTACTTC.

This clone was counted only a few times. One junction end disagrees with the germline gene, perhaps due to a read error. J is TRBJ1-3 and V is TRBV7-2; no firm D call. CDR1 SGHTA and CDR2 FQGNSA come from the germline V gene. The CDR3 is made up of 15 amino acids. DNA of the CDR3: TGTGCCAGCAGCTCCGGCTTCAGCTCTGGAGACACCATATATTTT. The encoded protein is CASSSGFSSGDTIYF.

The CDR3 is CASSWEGGEAFF. In nucleotides, the CDR3 is TGTGCCAGCAGCTGGGAGGGAGGGGAAGCTTTCTTT. The gene calls are TRBV7-9 and TRBJ1-1, with D unresolved. V lost 4 bases, J lost 8 bases, and 11 bases lay in between. CDR1 and CDR2 from the germline V gene are SEHNR and FQNEAQ (reference sequence). The CDR3 length is 12 residues.

CDR3 sequence (DNA): TGCAGTGCTAGTAGGGAGGGGATGAGCTATGGCTACACCTTC. It encodes CSASREGMSYGYTF. The gene calls are TRBV20-1 and TRBJ1-2; TRBD1 is a possible D gene (5 bases). CDR3 length: 14 residues. Per the germline V gene, CDR1 is DFQATT and CDR2 is SNEGSKA (reference sequence). V lost 3 bases to trimming and J lost 4 bases, with 15 bases between them.

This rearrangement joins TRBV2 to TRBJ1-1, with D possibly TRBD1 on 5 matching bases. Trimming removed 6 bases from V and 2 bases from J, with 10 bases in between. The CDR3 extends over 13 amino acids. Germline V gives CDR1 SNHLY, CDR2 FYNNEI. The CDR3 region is CASRRQINTEAFF. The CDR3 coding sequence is TGTGCCAGCAGGCGACAGATCAACACTGAAGCTTTCTTT.

Here the CDR3 DNA reads TGCGCCAGCAGCGCGGGGTTGGGGGGGACCCAGTACTTC. It yields the protein CASSAGLGGTQYF. This chain uses TRBV5-1 with TRBJ2-5; tentatively, D is TRBD2 (6 bases). Germline lookup yields CDR1 SGHRS and CDR2 YFSETQ. V was trimmed by 4 bases and J by 7 bases, leaving 14 bases between them. The CDR3 runs to 13 residues.

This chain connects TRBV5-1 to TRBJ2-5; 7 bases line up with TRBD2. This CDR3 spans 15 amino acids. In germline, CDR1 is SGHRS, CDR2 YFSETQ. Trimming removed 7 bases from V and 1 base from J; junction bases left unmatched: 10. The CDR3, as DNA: TGCGCCAGCGGGTTTAGCGGGCCACCCCAAGAGACCCAGTACTTC. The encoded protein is CASGFSGPPQETQYF. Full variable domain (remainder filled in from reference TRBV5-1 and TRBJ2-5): KAGVTQTPRYLIKTRGQQVTLSCSPISGHRSVSWYQQTPGQGLQFLFEYFSETQRNKGNFPGRFSGRQFSNSRSEMNVSTLELGDSALYLCASGFSGPPQETQYFGPGTRLLVL.

CDR3 in DNA: TGTGCCAGCAGCCTGGGAGACATATTAGGCCCCCAGCATTTT. It is translated as CASSLGDILGPQHF. The rearrangement uses TRBV7-9 and TRBJ1-5; D call uncertain. The V gene lost 5 bases and the J gene lost 10 bases, with 18 bases spanning the gap. There are 14 residues in the CDR3. Germline V gene lookup returns CDR1 SEHNR and CDR2 FQNEAQ (reference sequence).

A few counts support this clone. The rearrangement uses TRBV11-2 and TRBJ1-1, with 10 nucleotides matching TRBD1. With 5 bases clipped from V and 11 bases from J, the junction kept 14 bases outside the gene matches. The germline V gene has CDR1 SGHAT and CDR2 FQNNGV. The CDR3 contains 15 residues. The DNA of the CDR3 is TGTGCCAGCAGCGCGAGCGGGACAGGGGCGCGGTATGCTTTCTTT. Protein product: CASSASGTGARYAFF.

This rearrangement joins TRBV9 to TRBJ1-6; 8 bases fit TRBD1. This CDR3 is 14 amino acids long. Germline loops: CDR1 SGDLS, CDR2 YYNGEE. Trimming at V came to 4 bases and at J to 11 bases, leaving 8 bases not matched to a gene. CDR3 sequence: CASSSGQGSAPLHF. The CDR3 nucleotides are TGTGCCAGCAGCTCCGGACAGGGAAGTGCACCCCTCCACTTT.

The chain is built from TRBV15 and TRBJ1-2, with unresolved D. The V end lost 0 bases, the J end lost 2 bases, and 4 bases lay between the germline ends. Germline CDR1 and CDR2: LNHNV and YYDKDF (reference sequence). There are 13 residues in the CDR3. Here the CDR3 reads CATSRDRNYGYTF. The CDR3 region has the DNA TGTGCCACCAGCAGAGACAGAAACTATGGCTACACCTTC. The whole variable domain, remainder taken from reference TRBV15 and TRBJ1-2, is DAMVIQNPRYQVTQFGKPVTLSCSQTLNHNVMYWYQQKSSQAPKLLFHYYDKDFNNEADTPDNFQSRRPNTSFCFLDIRSPGLGDTAMYLCATSRDRNYGYTFGSGTRLTVV.

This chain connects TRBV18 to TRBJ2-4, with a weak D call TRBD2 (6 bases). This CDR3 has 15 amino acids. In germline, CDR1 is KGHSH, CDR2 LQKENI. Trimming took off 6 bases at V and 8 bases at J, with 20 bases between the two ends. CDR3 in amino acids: CASSPLAGMGDIQYF. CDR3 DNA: TGTGCCAGCTCCCCCCTGGCGGGGATGGGCGACATTCAGTACTTC.

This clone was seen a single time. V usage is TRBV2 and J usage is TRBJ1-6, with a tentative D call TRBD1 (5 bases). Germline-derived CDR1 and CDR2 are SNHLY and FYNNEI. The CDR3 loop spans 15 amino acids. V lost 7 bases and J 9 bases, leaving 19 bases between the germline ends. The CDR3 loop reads CASKLNGGYGSPLHF. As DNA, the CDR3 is TGTGCCAGCAAATTGAATGGGGGGTATGGTTCACCCCTCCACTTT.

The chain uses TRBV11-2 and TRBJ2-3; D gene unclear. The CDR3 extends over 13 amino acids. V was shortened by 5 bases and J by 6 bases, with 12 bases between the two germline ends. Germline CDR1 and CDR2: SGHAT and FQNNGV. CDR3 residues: CASSHRRVDTQYF. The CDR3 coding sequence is TGTGCCAGCAGCCACCGACGGGTGGATACGCAGTATTTT.

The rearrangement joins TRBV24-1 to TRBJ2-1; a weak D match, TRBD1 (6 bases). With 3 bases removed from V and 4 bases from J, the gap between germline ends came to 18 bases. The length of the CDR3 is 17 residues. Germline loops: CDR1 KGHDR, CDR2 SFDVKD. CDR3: CATSDPGQGMGYNEQFF. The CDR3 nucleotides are TGTGCCACCAGTGATCCCGGGCAGGGGATGGGGTACAATGAGCAGTTCTTC.